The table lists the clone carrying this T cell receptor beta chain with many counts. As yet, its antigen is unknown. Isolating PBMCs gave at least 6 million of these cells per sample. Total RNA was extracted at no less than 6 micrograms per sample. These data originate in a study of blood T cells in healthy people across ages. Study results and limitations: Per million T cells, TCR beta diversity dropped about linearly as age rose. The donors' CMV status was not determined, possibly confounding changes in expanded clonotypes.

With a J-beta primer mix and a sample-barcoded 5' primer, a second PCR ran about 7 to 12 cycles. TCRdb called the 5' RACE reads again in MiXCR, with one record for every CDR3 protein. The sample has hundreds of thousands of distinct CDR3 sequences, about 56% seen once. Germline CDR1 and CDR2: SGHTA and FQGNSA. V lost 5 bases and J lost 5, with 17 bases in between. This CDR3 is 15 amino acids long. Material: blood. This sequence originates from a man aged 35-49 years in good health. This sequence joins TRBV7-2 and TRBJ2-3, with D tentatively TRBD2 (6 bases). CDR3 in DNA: TGTGCCAGCAGCCGAGATGGGACTCCCGTAGATACGCAGTATTTT. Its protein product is CASSRDGTPVDTQYF.